This T cell receptor (beta chain) was found in a study of CD8 T cells in ankylosing spondylitis. TCRdb re-called the 5' RACE reads through MiXCR, storing one row per CDR3 protein. The data show hundreds of thousands of distinct CDR3 sequences, 20% seen once. This clonotype occurred many times. No antigen is known for it. Looked up from germline, CDR1 is DFQATT and CDR2 is SNEGSKA (reference sequence). CDR3 length equals 12 residues. General observations from the study: With a CD8+ phenotype, disease-linked clones were relatively rare in peripheral blood. Clones linked to disease were reported to show significant enrichment in matched ankylosing spondylitis synovial fluid.

The TCR sequence derives from a male donor with ankylosing spondylitis or in good health (not recorded which). The V call is TRBV20-1, the J call TRBJ2-2, with D hard to call. Sequences were obtained from blood, either unsorted or a sorted T cell fraction (not recorded which). The CDR3: CRARAYTGELFF. For the CDR3, the DNA is TGCAGGGCCCGGGCGTACACCGGGGAGCTGTTTTTT.